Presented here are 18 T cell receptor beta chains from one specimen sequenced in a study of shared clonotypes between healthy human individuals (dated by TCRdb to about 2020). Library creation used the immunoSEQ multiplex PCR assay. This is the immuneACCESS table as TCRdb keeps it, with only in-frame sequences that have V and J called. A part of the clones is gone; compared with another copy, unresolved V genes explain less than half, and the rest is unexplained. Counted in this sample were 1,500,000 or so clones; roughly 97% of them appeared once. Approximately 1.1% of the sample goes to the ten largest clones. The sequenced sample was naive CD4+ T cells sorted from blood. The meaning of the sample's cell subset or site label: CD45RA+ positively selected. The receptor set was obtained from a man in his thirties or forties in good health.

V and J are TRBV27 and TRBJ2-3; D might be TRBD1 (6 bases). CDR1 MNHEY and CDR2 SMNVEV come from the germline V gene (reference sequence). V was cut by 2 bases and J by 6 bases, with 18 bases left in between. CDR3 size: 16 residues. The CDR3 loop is CASSLRAQGSTDTQYF. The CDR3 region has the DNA TGTGCCAGCAGTTTAAGGGCACAGGGCTCAACGGATACGCAGTATTTT.

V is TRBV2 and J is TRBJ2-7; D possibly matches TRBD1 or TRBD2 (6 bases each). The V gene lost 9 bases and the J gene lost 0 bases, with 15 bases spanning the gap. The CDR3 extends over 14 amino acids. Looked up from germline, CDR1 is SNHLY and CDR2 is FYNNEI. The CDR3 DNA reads TGTGCCAGGGGGGGAGACAGGCACTCCTACGAGCAGTACTTC. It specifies CARGGDRHSYEQYF. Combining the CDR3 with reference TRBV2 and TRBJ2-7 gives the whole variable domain EPEVTQTPSHQVTQMGQEVILRCVPISNHLYFYWYRQILGQKVEFLVSFYNNEISEKSEIFDDQFSVERPDGSNFTLKIRSTKLEDSAMYFCARGGDRHSYEQYFGPGTRLTVT.

The CDR3 DNA reads as TGTGCCGCCGGGGACTATGACTACGAGCAGTACTTC. Its protein is CAAGDYDYEQYF. The chain has TRBV28 and TRBJ2-7; 7 bases match TRBD2. V lost 11 bases, J lost 3 bases, and 7 bases stayed unmatched. Germline V gene data show CDR1 as MDHEN and CDR2 as SYDVKM. The CDR3 is made up of 12 amino acids.

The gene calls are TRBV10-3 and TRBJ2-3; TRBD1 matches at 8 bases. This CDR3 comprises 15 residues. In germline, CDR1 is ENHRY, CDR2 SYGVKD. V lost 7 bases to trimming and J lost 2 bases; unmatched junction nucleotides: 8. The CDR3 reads CAIKTGDRPTDTQYF. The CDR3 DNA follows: TGTGCCATCAAGACCGGGGACAGGCCCACAGATACGCAGTATTTT.

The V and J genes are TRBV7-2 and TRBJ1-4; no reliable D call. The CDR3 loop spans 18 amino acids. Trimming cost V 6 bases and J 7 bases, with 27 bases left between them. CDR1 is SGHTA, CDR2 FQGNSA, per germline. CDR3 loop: CASSNPKPRRGVGEKLFF. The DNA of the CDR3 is TGTGCCAGCAGTAATCCTAAACCCAGGCGTGGGGTTGGTGAAAAACTGTTTTTT.

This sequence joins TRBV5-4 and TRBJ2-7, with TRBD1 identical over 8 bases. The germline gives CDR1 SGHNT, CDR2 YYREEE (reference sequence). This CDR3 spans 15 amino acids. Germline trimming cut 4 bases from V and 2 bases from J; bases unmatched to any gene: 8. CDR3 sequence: CASSTWTGLTYEQYF. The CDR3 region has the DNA TGTGCCAGCAGCACCTGGACAGGGTTAACCTACGAGCAGTACTTC.

For the CDR3, the DNA is TGTGCCAGCAGCTTCTGGCCTAGCGGCAGCACAGATACGCAGTATTTT. Protein: CASSFWPSGSTDTQYF. V and J are TRBV5-8 and TRBJ2-3; the match to TRBD2 covers 7 bases. There are 16 residues in the CDR3. V shed 2 bases, J shed 0 bases, and the junction held 6 bases outside the gene matches. Germline loops: CDR1 SGHTS, CDR2 YDEGEE.

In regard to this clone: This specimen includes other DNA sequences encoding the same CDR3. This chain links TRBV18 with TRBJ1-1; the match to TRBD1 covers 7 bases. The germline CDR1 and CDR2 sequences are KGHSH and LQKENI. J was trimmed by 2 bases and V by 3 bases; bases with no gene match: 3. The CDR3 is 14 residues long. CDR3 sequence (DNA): TGTGCCAGCTCACCTCGACAGGGAAACACTGAAGCTTTCTTT. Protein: CASSPRQGNTEAFF.

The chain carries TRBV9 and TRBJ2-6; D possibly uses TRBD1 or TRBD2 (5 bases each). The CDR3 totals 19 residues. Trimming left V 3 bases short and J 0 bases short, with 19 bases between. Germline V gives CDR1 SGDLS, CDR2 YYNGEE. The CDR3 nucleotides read TGTGCCAGCAGCGCCCAACGGGGACGGAGTTCCTCTGGGGCCAACGTCCTGACTTTC. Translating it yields CASSAQRGRSSSGANVLTF.

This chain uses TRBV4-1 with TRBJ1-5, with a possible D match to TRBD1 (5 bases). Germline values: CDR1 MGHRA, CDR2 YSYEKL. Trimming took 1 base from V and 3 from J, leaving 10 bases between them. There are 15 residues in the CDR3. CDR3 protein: CASSQVAGSNQPQHF. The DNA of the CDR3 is TGCGCCAGCAGCCAAGTGGCAGGGTCCAATCAGCCCCAGCATTTT.

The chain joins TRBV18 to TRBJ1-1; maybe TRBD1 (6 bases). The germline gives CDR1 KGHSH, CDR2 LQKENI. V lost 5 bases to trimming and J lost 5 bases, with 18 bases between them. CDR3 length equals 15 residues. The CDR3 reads CASSANGAGETEAFF. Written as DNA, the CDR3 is TGTGCCAGCTCAGCGAATGGGGCAGGGGAAACTGAAGCTTTCTTT.

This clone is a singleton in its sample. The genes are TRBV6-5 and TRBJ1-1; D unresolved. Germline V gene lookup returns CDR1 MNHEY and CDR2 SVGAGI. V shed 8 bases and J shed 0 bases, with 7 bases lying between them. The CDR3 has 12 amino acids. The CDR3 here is CASGFMNTEAFF. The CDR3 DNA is TGTGCCAGCGGTTTCATGAACACTGAAGCTTTCTTT.

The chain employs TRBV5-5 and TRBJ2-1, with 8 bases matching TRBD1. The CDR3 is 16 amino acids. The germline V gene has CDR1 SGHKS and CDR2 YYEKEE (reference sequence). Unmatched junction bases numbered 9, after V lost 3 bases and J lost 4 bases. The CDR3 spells CASSSHRGFTYNEQFF. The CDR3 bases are TGTGCCAGCAGCTCCCACAGGGGGTTTACTTACAATGAGCAGTTCTTC.

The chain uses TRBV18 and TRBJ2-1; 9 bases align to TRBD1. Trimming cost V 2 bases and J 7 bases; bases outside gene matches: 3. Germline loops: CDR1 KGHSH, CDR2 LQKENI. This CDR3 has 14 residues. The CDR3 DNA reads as TGTGCCAGCTCACCAGGGACAGGGAGAAATGAGCAGTTCTTC. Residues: CASSPGTGRNEQFF.

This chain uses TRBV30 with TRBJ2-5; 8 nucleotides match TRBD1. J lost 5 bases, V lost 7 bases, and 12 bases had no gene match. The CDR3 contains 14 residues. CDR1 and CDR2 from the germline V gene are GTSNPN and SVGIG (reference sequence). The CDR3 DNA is TGTGCCTACAACCCCAGGGGGCCTCGGGAGACCCAGTACTTC. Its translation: CAYNPRGPRETQYF.

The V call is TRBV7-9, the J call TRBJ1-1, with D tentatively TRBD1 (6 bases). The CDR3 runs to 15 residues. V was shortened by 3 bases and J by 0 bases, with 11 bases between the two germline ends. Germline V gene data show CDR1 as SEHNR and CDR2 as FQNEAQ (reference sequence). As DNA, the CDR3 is TGTGCCAGCAGCTTCCGGGACACTATGAACACTGAAGCTTTCTTT. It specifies CASSFRDTMNTEAFF.

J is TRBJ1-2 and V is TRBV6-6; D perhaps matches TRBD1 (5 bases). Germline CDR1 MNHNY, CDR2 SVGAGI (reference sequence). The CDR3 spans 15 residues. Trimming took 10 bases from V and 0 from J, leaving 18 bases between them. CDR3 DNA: TGTGCCACCACCACCACGACAGCTGCTAACTATGGCTACACCTTC. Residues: CATTTTTAANYGYTF.

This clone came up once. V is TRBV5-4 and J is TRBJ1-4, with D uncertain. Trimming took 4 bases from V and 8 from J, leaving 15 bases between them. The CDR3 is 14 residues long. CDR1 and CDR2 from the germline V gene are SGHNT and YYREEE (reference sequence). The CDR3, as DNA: TGTGCCAGCAGCAGTTGGAGGGAGGAAGAAAAACTGTTTTTT. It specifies CASSSWREEEKLFF.